The 26 T cell receptor beta chains reported below all come from one sample, sequenced in a study of technical replicates of blood from a handful of donors. Here immunoSEQ multiplex PCR was the method, and the copy in TCRdb shows in-frame clones only, minus some. The data hold fewer than 10,000 clones, with about nine tenths observed a single time. Sequencing was carried out using PBMCs. Receptors were obtained from a human donor in good health.

Here the CDR3 reads CASSLTGSSYEQYF. The CDR3 nucleotides read TGTGCCAGCAGCTTAACGGGGAGCTCCTACGAGCAGTACTTC. The V and J genes are TRBV9 and TRBJ2-7; TRBD2 is a possible D gene (5 bases). This CDR3 has 14 amino acids. Deletions cut 4 bases from V and 0 bases from J, with 11 bases between. Germline-derived CDR1 and CDR2 are SGDLS and YYNGEE. Full variable domain (remainder filled in from reference TRBV9 and TRBJ2-7): DSGVTQTPKHLITATGQRVTLRCSPRSGDLSVYWYQQSLDQGLQFLIQYYNGEERAKGNILERFSAQQFPDLHSELNLSSLELGDSALYFCASSLTGSSYEQYFGPGTRLTVT.

This chain links TRBV5-4 with TRBJ2-2; a possible D gene is TRBD2 (6 bases). The germline V gene has CDR1 SGHNT and CDR2 YYREEE (reference sequence). Trimming removed 4 bases from V and 1 base from J, with 14 bases in between. This CDR3 contains 16 residues. The CDR3 DNA reads TGTGCCAGCAGCATCGAGCGGGCGCAGAACACCGGGGAGCTGTTTTTT. Translated: CASSIERAQNTGELFF.

This clone was counted a single time. The gene calls are TRBV6-5 and TRBJ2-7, with 7 bases matching TRBD2. Germline CDR1 is MNHEY and CDR2 is SVGAGI. The CDR3 is 13 amino acids. The trim removed 6 bases at V and 5 bases at J, leaving 7 bases unmatched. The CDR3 loop reads CASRSLGGDEQYF. The CDR3 DNA reads as TGTGCCAGCAGGTCCTTGGGAGGGGACGAGCAGTACTTC.

The chain is built from TRBV27 and TRBJ2-1, with 7 bases aligning to TRBD1. V was pared by 3 bases and J by 10 bases, with 6 bases of the junction left unmatched. The CDR3 is made up of 13 amino acids. Per the germline V gene, CDR1 is MNHEY and CDR2 is SMNVEV (reference sequence). The CDR3 coding sequence is TGTGCCAGCAGTTTCCAAAGGGGGCACGAGCAGTTCTTC. Translation gives CASSFQRGHEQFF.

The chain combines TRBV18 with TRBJ1-5; unclear D gene. CDR3 length equals 13 residues. Looked up from germline, CDR1 is KGHSH and CDR2 is LQKENI. V lost 1 base and J 5 bases, leaving 6 bases between the germline ends. CDR3 residues: CASSPRRDQPQHF. As DNA, the CDR3 is TGTGCCAGCTCACCACGGCGGGATCAGCCCCAGCATTTT. Full variable domain (missing parts from reference TRBV18 and TRBJ1-5): NAGVMQNPRHLVRRRGQEARLRCSPMKGHSHVYWYRQLPEEGLKFMVYLQKENIIDESGMPKERFSAEFPKEGPSILRIQQVVRGDSAAYFCASSPRRDQPQHFGDGTRLSIL.

The V call is TRBV5-1, the J call TRBJ2-3; D remains ambiguous. The CDR3 totals 15 residues. The V gene's germline CDR1 is SGHRS and CDR2 YFSETQ. Trimming removed 2 bases from V and 0 bases from J, with 10 bases in between. CDR3 in amino acids: CASSFHSPSTDTQYF. CDR3 sequence (DNA): TGCGCCAGCAGCTTCCACAGCCCTAGCACAGATACGCAGTATTTT.

The gene calls are TRBV29-1 and TRBJ2-5, with a weak D call TRBD1 (6 bases). CDR3 length: 12 amino acids. V was cut by 6 bases and J by 1 base, with 9 bases left in between. Germline CDR1 and CDR2: SQVTM and ANQGSEA. The CDR3 region is CSVQQGQETQYF. In nucleotides, the CDR3 is TGCAGCGTGCAACAGGGCCAAGAGACCCAGTACTTC.

The chain has TRBV5-1 and TRBJ2-3, with D perhaps TRBD1 (7 bases). Trimming stripped 4 bases from V and 1 base from J, with 16 bases between. The CDR3 is 16 residues long. Germline V gene data show CDR1 as SGHRS and CDR2 as YFSETQ. CDR3 DNA: TGCGCCAGCAGCGTTCAGGGGGACTTTGGCACAGATACGCAGTATTTT. Protein product: CASSVQGDFGTDTQYF.

There are a few counts of this clone. The chain couples TRBV7-2 to TRBJ1-3; TRBD1 is a possible D gene (5 bases). Germline V lookup: CDR1 SGHTA, CDR2 FQGNSA. Trimming took off 1 base at V and 4 bases at J, with 14 bases between the two ends. This CDR3 contains 16 residues. CDR3 in amino acids: CASSLVGGPGGNTIYF. CDR3 nucleotide sequence: TGTGCCAGCAGCTTAGTGGGGGGACCGGGAGGAAACACCATATATTTT.

The chain carries TRBV12-5 and TRBJ2-5; D not certain. Trimming cost V 6 bases and J 5 bases, with 16 bases left between them. Per the germline V gene, CDR1 is LGHNT and CDR2 is FRNRAP. The CDR3 has 14 amino acids. The CDR3 region is CASGPPEMLETQYF. Written as DNA, the CDR3 is TGTGCTAGTGGCCCCCCGGAGATGTTGGAGACCCAGTACTTC.

The chain carries TRBV9 and TRBJ2-7; no definite D call. The CDR3 totals 15 residues. Germline V lookup: CDR1 SGDLS, CDR2 YYNGEE. The V gene lost 0 bases and the J gene lost 1 base, with 11 bases spanning the gap. The DNA of the CDR3 is TGTGCCAGCAGCGTAGGAGTCAGGCCATCCTACGAGCAGTACTTC. The encoded protein is CASSVGVRPSYEQYF.

The gene calls are TRBV5-4 and TRBJ2-5; D may be TRBD1 (5 bases). The germline V gene encodes CDR1 SGHNT and CDR2 YYREEE (reference sequence). Trimming took off 0 bases at V and 7 bases at J, with 10 bases between the two ends. The CDR3 has 13 amino acids. The CDR3 spells CASSLERQGTQYF. CDR3 bases: TGTGCCAGCAGCTTGGAGCGTCAGGGGACCCAGTACTTC.

The rearrangement uses TRBV9 and TRBJ2-7; 7 bases are a match to TRBD1. The CDR3 is 16 amino acids. CDR1 is SGDLS and CDR2 is YYNGEE in the germline V gene. Trimming at V came to 0 bases and at J to 1 base, leaving 7 bases not matched to a gene. CDR3 protein: CASSVEQGIGSYEQYF. The CDR3 region has the DNA TGTGCCAGCAGCGTAGAACAGGGGATAGGGTCCTACGAGCAGTACTTC.

This clone was seen once. This CDR3 reads CASSPQGHFLNTEAFF. In DNA form, the CDR3 reads TGCGCCAGCAGCCCGCAGGGACACTTCTTGAACACTGAAGCTTTCTTT. V usage is TRBV5-1 and J usage is TRBJ1-1; TRBD1 is a possible D gene (6 bases). Germline V lookup: CDR1 SGHRS, CDR2 YFSETQ. The CDR3 loop spans 16 amino acids. V was pared by 4 bases and J by 0 bases, with 16 bases between.

The chain uses TRBV9 and TRBJ1-2; D may be TRBD1 (6 bases). The CDR3 extends over 16 amino acids. V dropped 0 bases and J dropped 5 bases, with 17 bases sitting between them. Germline CDR1 is SGDLS and CDR2 is YYNGEE. The CDR3 DNA follows: TGTGCCAGCAGCGTAGGTGGTGGAGGACAGACATATGGCTACACCTTC. As protein: CASSVGGGGQTYGYTF.

The V call is TRBV28, the J call TRBJ2-7, with 7 bases matching TRBD1. The germline V gene has CDR1 MDHEN and CDR2 SYDVKM. The CDR3 extends over 13 amino acids. With V trimmed by 6 bases and J by 2 bases, 4 bases remained unmatched. The CDR3 DNA follows: TGTGCCAGCAGATTCGGGACAGCCTACGAGCAGTACTTC. Translation gives CASRFGTAYEQYF. The complete variable domain, with remaining parts taken from reference TRBV28 and TRBJ2-7, reads DVKVTQSSRYLVKRTGEKVFLECVQDMDHENMFWYRQDPGLGLRLIYFSYDVKMKEKGDIPEGYSVSREKKERFSLILESASTNQTSMYLCASRFGTAYEQYFGPGTRLTVT.

This chain joins TRBV15 and TRBJ2-3; 12 bases map to TRBD2. The ends lost 0 bases at V and 1 base at J; junction bases unmatched: 5. From germline, CDR1 is LNHNV and CDR2 YYDKDF (reference sequence). The CDR3 contains 18 residues. CDR3 sequence (DNA): TGTGCCACCAGCAGAGAGCTAGCGGGAGGGCCTGGCACAGATACGCAGTATTTT. Its protein is CATSRELAGGPGTDTQYF.

This rearrangement joins TRBV5-1 to TRBJ2-5; a possible D gene is TRBD1 (6 bases). The V and J ends lost 4 bases and 2 bases respectively, with 15 bases between them. In germline, CDR1 is SGHRS, CDR2 YFSETQ. The CDR3 has 15 amino acids. CDR3 bases: TGCGCCAGCAGCGGACGGACAGCCTATCAAGAGACCCAGTACTTC. Residues: CASSGRTAYQETQYF. Combining the CDR3 with reference TRBV5-1 and TRBJ2-5 gives the whole variable domain KAGVTQTPRYLIKTRGQQVTLSCSPISGHRSVSWYQQTPGQGLQFLFEYFSETQRNKGNFPGRFSGRQFSNSRSEMNVSTLELGDSALYLCASSGRTAYQETQYFGPGTRLLVL.

The chain recombines TRBV6-1 with TRBJ1-3; no clear D gene. V gave up 5 bases and J gave up 2 bases, with 10 bases separating them. This CDR3 is built from 14 residues. Germline values: CDR1 MNHNS, CDR2 SASEGT. The CDR3 region has the DNA TGTGCCAGCAGTCCGTTGGCCCCTGGAAACACCATATATTTT. It encodes CASSPLAPGNTIYF.

This clone appeared once. The chain recombines TRBV5-1 with TRBJ1-1, with D tentatively TRBD1 (5 bases). V dropped 3 bases and J dropped 4 bases, with 13 bases sitting between them. CDR1 is SGHRS, CDR2 YFSETQ, per germline. This CDR3 has 14 amino acids. The CDR3 coding sequence is TGCGCCAGCAGCTCGTTTGGGGGGGGCACTGAAGCTTTCTTT. This encodes CASSSFGGGTEAFF.

The sample holds a few counts of this clone. The DNA of the CDR3 is TGTGCCAGCAGCTTAGTAGGTGTAGGGGTGGTAGCTTTCTTT. It translates to CASSLVGVGVVAFF. The V call is TRBV7-9, the J call TRBJ1-1; D may be TRBD1 (5 bases). Trimming took off 1 base at V and 10 bases at J, with 16 bases between the two ends. Germline V lookup: CDR1 SEHNR, CDR2 FQNEAQ (reference sequence). This CDR3 comprises 14 residues.

The chain joins TRBV2 to TRBJ2-1; TRBD2 matches 8 bases. The CDR3 is made up of 18 amino acids. V was clipped by 7 bases and J by 1 base; unmatched bases: 15. Germline CDR1 SNHLY, CDR2 FYNNEI. CDR3 nucleotide sequence: TGTGCCAGCAAAAAAGTAGCGGGATTTGAAGGTTCCTACAATGAGCAGTTCTTC. It translates to CASKKVAGFEGSYNEQFF.

This chain links TRBV7-2 with TRBJ1-4; 11 bases fit TRBD1. With 4 bases clipped from V and 6 bases from J, the junction kept 10 bases outside the gene matches. Germline V lookup: CDR1 SGHTA, CDR2 FQGNSA. The CDR3 loop spans 17 amino acids. CDR3 sequence: CASSSVGTGGLDEKLFF. In DNA, the CDR3 is TGTGCCAGCAGCTCAGTCGGGACAGGGGGATTGGATGAAAAACTGTTTTTT. The entire variable domain, with the rest obtained from reference TRBV7-2 and TRBJ1-4, is as follows: GAGVSQSPSNKVTEKGKDVELRCDPISGHTALYWYRQSLGQGLEFLIYFQGNSAPDKSGLPSDRFSAERTGGSVSTLTIQRTQQEDSAVYLCASSSVGTGGLDEKLFFGSGTQLSVL.

The chain links TRBV7-8 to TRBJ2-7, with 8 bases that match TRBD1. CDR1 SGHVS and CDR2 FQNEAQ come from the germline V gene. This CDR3 has 16 residues. The junction had 11 bases not matched to a gene; V was cut back by 5 bases and J by 2 bases. The CDR3 protein is CASSPGAGQGAYEQYF. The CDR3 DNA is TGTGCCAGCAGCCCAGGCGCAGGACAGGGAGCCTACGAGCAGTACTTC. Combining the CDR3 with reference TRBV7-8 and TRBJ2-7 gives the whole variable domain GAGVSQSPRYKVAKRGQDVALRCDPISGHVSLFWYQQALGQGPEFLTYFQNEAQLDKSGLPSDRFFAERPEGSVSTLKIQRTQQEDSAVYLCASSPGAGQGAYEQYFGPGTRLTVT.

The chain couples TRBV4-1 to TRBJ2-3, with 12 nucleotides matching TRBD2. Germline-derived CDR1 and CDR2 are MGHRA and YSYEKL. This CDR3 is built from 16 residues. Trimming removed 4 bases from V and 6 bases from J; junction bases left unmatched: 8. In DNA, the CDR3 is TGCGCCAGCAGCCCCTCTTGGACTAGCGGGACTGATACGCAGTATTTT. Protein product: CASSPSWTSGTDTQYF.

The chain employs TRBV29-1 and TRBJ2-2; 7 positions agree with TRBD2. The CDR3 is 12 amino acids. V shed 7 bases, J shed 6 bases, and the junction held 5 bases outside the gene matches. Germline V gene sequence: CDR1 SQVTM, CDR2 ANQGSEA. In nucleotides, the CDR3 is TGCAGCGCCGTGGGGGGGGCCGGGGAGCTGTTTTTT. It encodes CSAVGGAGELFF.